Listed below are T cell receptor beta chains from one sample, sequenced in a study of cytomegalovirus exposure and HLA in healthy donors. Profiling relied on immunoSEQ multiplex PCR, and the TCRdb table lists in-frame clones only, not all of them. The listing records roughly 82,000 clones. Sequences were obtained from PBMCs. These receptors were collected from a woman aged 55-70 years in good health and CMV-seronegative. The CDR3 runs from the conserved cysteine through the conserved F or W. D genes are given only for firm matches.

d_gene: .
j_gene: TRBJ2-7
v_gene: TRBV21-1
len: 17
CDR3aa: CASTPPLRDKNSYEQYF
CDR3nt: TGTGCCAGCACCCCCCCGCTCCGGGACAAAAACTCCTACGAGCAGTACTTC

d_gene: TRBD1
j_gene: TRBJ1-1
v_gene: TRBV7-2
len: 13
CDR3aa: CASRLQGAIEAFF
CDR3nt: TGTGCCAGCAGGTTACAGGGGGCGATCGAAGCTTTCTTT

d_gene: TRBD1
j_gene: TRBJ2-7
v_gene: TRBV4-2
len: 12
CDR3aa: CASSEDRGEQYF
CDR3nt: TGTGCCAGCAGCGAAGACAGGGGGGAGCAGTACTTC

d_gene: .
j_gene: TRBJ2-1
v_gene: TRBV19
len: 11
CDR3aa: CASSMFGEQFF
CDR3nt: TGTGCCAGTAGTATGTTCGGTGAGCAGTTCTTC

d_gene: .
j_gene: TRBJ2-5
v_gene: TRBV11-3
len: 14
CDR3aa: CASSLGFPKETQYF
CDR3nt: TGTGCCAGCAGCTTAGGTTTCCCTAAAGAGACCCAGTACTTC

d_gene: TRBD2
j_gene: TRBJ2-7
v_gene: TRBV28
len: 16
CDR3aa: CASSLHLAELSYEQYF
CDR3nt: TGTGCCAGCAGTTTACACCTAGCGGAGCTCTCCTACGAGCAGTACTTC

d_gene: TRBD1
j_gene: TRBJ1-5
v_gene: TRBV27
len: 18
CDR3aa: CASRGRVGGSYSNQPQHF
CDR3nt: TGTGCCAGTAGGGGGCGCGTGGGTGGATCCTATAGCAATCAGCCCCAGCATTTT

d_gene: .
j_gene: TRBJ2-1
v_gene: TRBV7-2
len: 15
CDR3aa: CASSPSSGELGEQFF
CDR3nt: TGTGCCAGCAGCCCTAGCTCGGGGGAGTTAGGAGAGCAGTTCTTC

d_gene: .
j_gene: TRBJ1-6
v_gene: TRBV7-9
len: 14
CDR3aa: CASSLVENNSPLHF
CDR3nt: TGTGCCAGCAGCTTAGTAGAAAATAATTCACCCCTCCACTTT

d_gene: TRBD1
j_gene: TRBJ2-7
v_gene: TRBV5-4
len: 15
CDR3aa: CASSPRDRDGYEQYF
CDR3nt: TGTGCCAGCAGTCCTCGGGACAGGGATGGCTACGAGCAGTACTTC

d_gene: TRBD2
j_gene: TRBJ2-7
v_gene: TRBV5-4
len: 16
CDR3aa: CASSPVGASGQYEQYF
CDR3nt: TGTGCCAGCAGCCCAGTTGGGGCTAGCGGGCAGTACGAGCAGTACTTC

d_gene: .
j_gene: TRBJ1-3
v_gene: TRBV30
len: 11
CDR3aa: CAFPRGNTIYF
CDR3nt: TGTGCCTTCCCGAGGGGAAACACCATATATTTT

d_gene: TRBD1
j_gene: TRBJ2-5
v_gene: TRBV2
len: 15
CDR3aa: CASRGPTGALETQYF
CDR3nt: TGTGCCAGCAGGGGCCCGACAGGGGCATTGGAGACCCAGTACTTC

d_gene: .
j_gene: TRBJ2-3
v_gene: TRBV7-2
len: 17
CDR3aa: CASSRRVQGRGTDTQYF
CDR3nt: TGTGCCAGCAGCCGCCGGGTCCAGGGTAGGGGCACAGATACGCAGTATTTT

d_gene: TRBD1
j_gene: TRBJ1-5
v_gene: TRBV28
len: 14
CDR3aa: CASSFDRGIQPQHF
CDR3nt: TGTGCCAGCAGTTTTGACAGGGGAATCCAGCCCCAGCATTTT

d_gene: TRBD1
j_gene: TRBJ1-5
v_gene: TRBV27
len: 15
CDR3aa: CASSPSTGSNQPQHF
CDR3nt: TGTGCCAGCAGTCCGTCGACAGGGTCCAATCAGCCCCAGCATTTT

d_gene: .
j_gene: TRBJ2-5
v_gene: TRBV27
len: 13
CDR3aa: CASSLRPQETQYF
CDR3nt: TGTGCCAGCAGTTTGAGGCCCCAAGAGACCCAGTACTTC

d_gene: .
j_gene: TRBJ2-3
v_gene: TRBV19
len: 11
CDR3aa: CASSSGITQYF
CDR3nt: TGTGCCAGTAGCTCAGGGATAACGCAGTATTTT

d_gene: TRBD1
j_gene: TRBJ1-2
v_gene: TRBV4-1
len: 15
CDR3aa: CASSPESGTGYGYTF
CDR3nt: TGCGCCAGCAGCCCGGAATCCGGGACAGGCTATGGCTACACCTTC

d_gene: TRBD1
j_gene: TRBJ1-5
v_gene: TRBV7-8
len: 15
CDR3aa: CASSAGGVSNRPQHF
CDR3nt: TGTGCCAGCAGCGCAGGGGGCGTAAGCAATCGGCCCCAGCATTTT

d_gene: TRBD1
j_gene: TRBJ2-1
v_gene: TRBV27
len: 15
CDR3aa: CASSFQTGALGEQFF
CDR3nt: TGTGCCAGCAGTTTTCAAACAGGGGCTTTGGGTGAGCAGTTCTTC

d_gene: TRBD1
j_gene: TRBJ1-4
v_gene: TRBV6-6
len: 14
CDR3aa: CASKLTGANEKLFF
CDR3nt: TGTGCCAGCAAATTGACAGGGGCTAATGAAAAACTGTTTTTT

d_gene: .
j_gene: TRBJ2-3
v_gene: TRBV19
len: 15
CDR3aa: CASSMESWITDTQYF
CDR3nt: TGTGCCAGTAGTATGGAGAGCTGGATCACAGATACGCAGTATTTT

d_gene: TRBD1
j_gene: TRBJ1-3
v_gene: TRBV28
len: 14
CDR3aa: CASRTRGPGNTIYF
CDR3nt: TGTGCCAGCAGGACGAGGGGGCCTGGAAACACCATATATTTT

d_gene: TRBD1
j_gene: TRBJ2-1
v_gene: TRBV7-9
len: 15
CDR3aa: CASSFRDRGYNEQFF
CDR3nt: TGTGCCAGCAGCTTTCGGGACAGGGGTTACAATGAGCAGTTCTTC

d_gene: TRBD1
j_gene: TRBJ1-1
v_gene: TRBV28
len: 13
CDR3aa: CASRWGTEPGAFF
CDR3nt: TGTGCCAGCAGGTGGGGGACAGAACCAGGAGCTTTCTTT

d_gene: .
j_gene: TRBJ1-2
v_gene: TRBV7-9
len: 14
CDR3aa: CASSLRGSDYGYTF
CDR3nt: TGTGCCAGCAGCTTAAGGGGAAGTGACTATGGCTACACCTTC

d_gene: TRBD1
j_gene: TRBJ1-2
v_gene: TRBV10-3
len: 16
CDR3aa: CAISDSQTGGANGYTF
CDR3nt: TGTGCCATCAGTGACTCCCAGACAGGGGGCGCGAATGGCTACACCTTC

d_gene: TRBD2
j_gene: TRBJ2-2
v_gene: TRBV9
len: 15
CDR3aa: CASSVVAGGGGELFF
CDR3nt: TGTGCCAGCAGCGTAGTAGCGGGAGGTGGCGGGGAGCTGTTTTTT

d_gene: .
j_gene: TRBJ1-1
v_gene: TRBV5-5
len: 13
CDR3aa: CASNLHRDTEAFF
CDR3nt: TGTGCCAGCAACCTCCACAGGGATACTGAAGCTTTCTTT

d_gene: .
j_gene: TRBJ1-3
v_gene: TRBV19
len: 13
CDR3aa: CASNTLSGNTIYF
CDR3nt: TGTGCCAGTAACACCCTCTCTGGAAACACCATATATTTT

d_gene: .
j_gene: TRBJ2-3
v_gene: TRBV28
len: 12
CDR3aa: CASNRQADTQYF
CDR3nt: TGTGCCAGCAACAGGCAGGCAGATACGCAGTATTTT

d_gene: TRBD1
j_gene: TRBJ2-7
v_gene: TRBV5-1
len: 13
CDR3aa: CASSPGQGSEQYF
CDR3nt: TGCGCCAGCAGCCCAGGACAGGGGTCCGAGCAGTACTTC

d_gene: .
j_gene: TRBJ2-7
v_gene: TRBV7-8
len: 15
CDR3aa: CASSLDQVGDNEQYF
CDR3nt: TGTGCCAGCAGCTTAGATCAGGTTGGGGACAACGAGCAGTACTTC

d_gene: .
j_gene: TRBJ2-7
v_gene: TRBV7-9
len: 13
CDR3aa: CASSSTGSREQYF
CDR3nt: TGTGCCAGCAGCTCCACAGGGTCGCGAGAGCAGTACTTC

d_gene: .
j_gene: TRBJ2-1
v_gene: TRBV2
len: 14
CDR3aa: CASTEPRNYNEQFF
CDR3nt: TGTGCCAGCACCGAACCGCGGAACTACAATGAGCAGTTCTTC

d_gene: TRBD1
j_gene: TRBJ1-5
v_gene: TRBV19
len: 16
CDR3aa: CASSLTGTGGNQPQHF
CDR3nt: TGTGCCAGTAGTCTTACAGGGACAGGGGGCAATCAGCCCCAGCATTTT

d_gene: TRBD1
j_gene: TRBJ1-1
v_gene: TRBV7-6
len: 11
CDR3aa: CASSQGAGAFF
CDR3nt: TGTGCCAGCAGCCAGGGGGCGGGGGCTTTCTTT

d_gene: .
j_gene: TRBJ2-7
v_gene: TRBV6-4
len: 16
CDR3aa: CASSDSSRDWGYEQYF
CDR3nt: TGTGCCAGCAGTGACTCGAGTCGGGATTGGGGTTACGAGCAGTACTTC

d_gene: .
j_gene: TRBJ2-7
v_gene: TRBV6-6
len: 13
CDR3aa: CASSEPPAYEQYF
CDR3nt: TGTGCCAGCAGTGAGCCACCGGCCTACGAGCAGTACTTC

d_gene: .
j_gene: TRBJ2-1
v_gene: TRBV6-1
len: 14
CDR3aa: CASSVELVGHEQFF
CDR3nt: TGTGCCAGCAGTGTAGAGCTCGTGGGGCATGAGCAGTTCTTC

d_gene: TRBD1
j_gene: TRBJ1-2
v_gene: TRBV2
len: 18
CDR3aa: CASSENSFPTGLGEGYTF
CDR3nt: TGTGCCAGCAGTGAGAATTCTTTTCCGACAGGGCTAGGGGAGGGCTACACCTTC

d_gene: .
j_gene: TRBJ1-5
v_gene: TRBV19
len: 17
CDR3aa: CASSIFGRTAINQPQHF
CDR3nt: TGTGCCAGTAGTATATTTGGTCGGACAGCCATAAATCAGCCCCAGCATTTT

d_gene: .
j_gene: TRBJ1-2
v_gene: TRBV4-1
len: 14
CDR3aa: CASSQVQNYYGYTF
CDR3nt: TGCGCCAGCAGCCAAGTTCAGAATTATTATGGCTACACCTTC

d_gene: TRBD1
j_gene: TRBJ2-5
v_gene: TRBV23-1
len: 18
CDR3aa: CASSQSGSGGALRETQYF
CDR3nt: TGCGCCAGCAGTCAATCGGGGTCAGGGGGTGCTCTAAGAGAGACCCAGTACTTC

d_gene: TRBD1
j_gene: TRBJ2-7
v_gene: TRBV7-9
len: 13
CDR3aa: CASSGDSAGEQYF
CDR3nt: TGTGCCAGCAGCGGGGACAGTGCTGGCGAGCAGTACTTC

d_gene: TRBD1
j_gene: TRBJ1-1
v_gene: TRBV4-1
len: 17
CDR3aa: CASSDAGTGSLGTEAFF
CDR3nt: TGCGCCAGCAGCGACGCCGGGACAGGTTCGCTGGGGACTGAAGCTTTCTTT